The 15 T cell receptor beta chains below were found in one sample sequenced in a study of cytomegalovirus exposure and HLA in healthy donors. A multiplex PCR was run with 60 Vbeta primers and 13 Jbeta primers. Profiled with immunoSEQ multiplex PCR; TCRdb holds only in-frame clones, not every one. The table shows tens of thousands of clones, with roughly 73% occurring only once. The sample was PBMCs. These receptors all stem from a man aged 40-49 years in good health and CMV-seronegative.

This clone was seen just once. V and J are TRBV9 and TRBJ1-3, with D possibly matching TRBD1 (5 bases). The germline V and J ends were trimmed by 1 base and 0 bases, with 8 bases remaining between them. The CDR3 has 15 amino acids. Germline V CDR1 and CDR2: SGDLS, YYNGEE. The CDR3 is CASSVQGNSGNTIYF. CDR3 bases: TGTGCCAGCAGCGTACAGGGAAACTCTGGAAACACCATATATTTT. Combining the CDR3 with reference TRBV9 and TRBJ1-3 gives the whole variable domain DSGVTQTPKHLITATGQRVTLRCSPRSGDLSVYWYQQSLDQGLQFLIQYYNGEERAKGNILERFSAQQFPDLHSELNLSSLELGDSALYFCASSVQGNSGNTIYFGEGSWLTVV.

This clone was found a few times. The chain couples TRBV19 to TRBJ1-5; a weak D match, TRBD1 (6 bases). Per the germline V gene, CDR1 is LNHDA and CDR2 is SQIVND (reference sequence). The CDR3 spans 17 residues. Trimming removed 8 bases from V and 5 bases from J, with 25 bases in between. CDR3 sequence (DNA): TGTGCCAGTCAAATAATGCGGGGGCCAGGGCCCGATCAGCCCCAGCATTTT. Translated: CASQIMRGPGPDQPQHF. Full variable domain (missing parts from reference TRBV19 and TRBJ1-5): DGGITQSPKYLFRKEGQNVTLSCEQNLNHDAMYWYRQDPGQGLRLIYYSQIVNDFQKGDIAEGYSVSREKKESFPLTVTSAQKNPTAFYLCASQIMRGPGPDQPQHFGDGTRLSIL.

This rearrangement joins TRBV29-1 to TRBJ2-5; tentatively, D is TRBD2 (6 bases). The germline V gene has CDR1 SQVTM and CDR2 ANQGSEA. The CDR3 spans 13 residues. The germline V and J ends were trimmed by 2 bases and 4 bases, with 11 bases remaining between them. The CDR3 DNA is TGCAGCGTTGAATGGAGGGGCCTAGAGACCCAGTACTTC. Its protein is CSVEWRGLETQYF.

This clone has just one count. CDR3 in amino acids: CASSSLPGTGVQETQYF. The CDR3 DNA reads TGTGCCAGTAGTTCTCTCCCCGGGACAGGGGTTCAAGAGACCCAGTACTTC. The chain couples TRBV19 to TRBJ2-5; 10 bases map to TRBD1. The CDR3 has 17 residues. CDR1 and CDR2 (germline): LNHDA, SQIVND (reference sequence). J gave up 2 bases and V 5 bases, and 11 bases lay outside the gene matches.

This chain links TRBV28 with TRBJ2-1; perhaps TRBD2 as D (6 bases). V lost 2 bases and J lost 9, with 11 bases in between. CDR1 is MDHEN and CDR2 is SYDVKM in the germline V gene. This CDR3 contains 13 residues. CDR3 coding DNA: TGTGCCAGCAGTTTAGTGACTAGAGCTGAGCAGTTCTTC. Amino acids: CASSLVTRAEQFF.

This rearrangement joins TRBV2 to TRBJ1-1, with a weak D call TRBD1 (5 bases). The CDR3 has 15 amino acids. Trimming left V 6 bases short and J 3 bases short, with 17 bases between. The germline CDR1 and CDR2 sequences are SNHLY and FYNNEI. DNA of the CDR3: TGTGCCAGCAGCCGCCTTCAAGGGGTGGACACTGAAGCTTTCTTT. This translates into CASSRLQGVDTEAFF. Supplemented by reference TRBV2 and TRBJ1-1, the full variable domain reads EPEVTQTPSHQVTQMGQEVILRCVPISNHLYFYWYRQILGQKVEFLVSFYNNEISEKSEIFDDQFSVERPDGSNFTLKIRSTKLEDSAMYFCASSRLQGVDTEAFFGQGTRLTVV.

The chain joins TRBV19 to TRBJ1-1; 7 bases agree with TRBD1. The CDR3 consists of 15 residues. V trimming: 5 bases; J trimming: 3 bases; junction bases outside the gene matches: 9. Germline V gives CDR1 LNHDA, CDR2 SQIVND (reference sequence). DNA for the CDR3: TGTGCCAGTAGTGCCCAGAAGGGGGCATACACTGAAGCTTTCTTT. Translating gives CASSAQKGAYTEAFF.

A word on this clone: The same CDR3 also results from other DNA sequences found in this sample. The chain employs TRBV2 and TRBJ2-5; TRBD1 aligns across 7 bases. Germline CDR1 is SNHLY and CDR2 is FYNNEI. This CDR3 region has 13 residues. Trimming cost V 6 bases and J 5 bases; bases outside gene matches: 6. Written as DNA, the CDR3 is TGTGCCAGCAGACAGGGGCCGGGGGAGACCCAGTACTTC. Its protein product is CASRQGPGETQYF.

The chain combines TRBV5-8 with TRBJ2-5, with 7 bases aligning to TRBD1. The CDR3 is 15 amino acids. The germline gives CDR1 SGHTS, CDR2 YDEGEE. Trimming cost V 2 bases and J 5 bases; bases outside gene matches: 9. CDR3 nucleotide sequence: TGTGCCAGCAGCTTAGTTCGACAGGGAGAGGAGACCCAGTACTTC. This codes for CASSLVRQGEETQYF.

This CDR3 reads CASSWDSGSYEQYF. CDR3 in DNA: TGTGCCAGCAGTTGGGACAGCGGCTCCTACGAGCAGTACTTC. This chain uses TRBV6-5 with TRBJ2-7, with TRBD1 identical over 7 bases. Trimming at V came to 4 bases and at J to 0 bases, leaving 3 bases not matched to a gene. Germline V CDR1 and CDR2: MNHEY, SVGAGI. This CDR3 spans 14 amino acids.

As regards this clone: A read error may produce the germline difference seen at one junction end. The CDR3 nucleotides are TGTGCCAGCAGCTTAAGTCGGACAGAGGACTTC. This encodes CASSLSRTEDF. This chain joins TRBV5-6 and TRBJ2-5, with D perhaps TRBD1 (6 bases). CDR3 size: 11 residues. Germline lookup yields CDR1 SGHDT and CDR2 YYEEEE.

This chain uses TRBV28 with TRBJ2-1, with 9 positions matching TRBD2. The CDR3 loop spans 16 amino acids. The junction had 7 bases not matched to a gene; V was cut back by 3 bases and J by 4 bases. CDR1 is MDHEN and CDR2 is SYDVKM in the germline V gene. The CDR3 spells CASSFQRGEGYNEQFF. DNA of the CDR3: TGTGCCAGCAGTTTCCAGCGGGGGGAAGGATACAATGAGCAGTTCTTC.

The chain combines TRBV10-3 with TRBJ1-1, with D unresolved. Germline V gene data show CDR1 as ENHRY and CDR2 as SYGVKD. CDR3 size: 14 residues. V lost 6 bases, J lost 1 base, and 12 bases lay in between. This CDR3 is CAIRPEGGNTEAFF. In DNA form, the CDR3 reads TGTGCCATCAGACCCGAGGGCGGGAACACTGAAGCTTTCTTT.

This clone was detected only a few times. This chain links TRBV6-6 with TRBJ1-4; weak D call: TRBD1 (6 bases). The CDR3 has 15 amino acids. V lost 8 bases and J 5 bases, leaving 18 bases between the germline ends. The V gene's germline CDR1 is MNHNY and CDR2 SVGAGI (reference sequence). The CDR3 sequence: CASLKWGGRNEKLFF. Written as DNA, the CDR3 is TGTGCCAGCCTCAAATGGGGGGGCAGGAATGAAAAACTGTTTTTT.

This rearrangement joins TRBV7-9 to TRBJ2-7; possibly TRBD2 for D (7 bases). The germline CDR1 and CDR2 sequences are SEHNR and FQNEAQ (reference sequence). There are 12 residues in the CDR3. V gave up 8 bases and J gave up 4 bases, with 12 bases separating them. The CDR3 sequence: CASGGRGYEQYF. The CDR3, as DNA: TGTGCCAGCGGGGGGAGGGGGTACGAGCAGTACTTC.